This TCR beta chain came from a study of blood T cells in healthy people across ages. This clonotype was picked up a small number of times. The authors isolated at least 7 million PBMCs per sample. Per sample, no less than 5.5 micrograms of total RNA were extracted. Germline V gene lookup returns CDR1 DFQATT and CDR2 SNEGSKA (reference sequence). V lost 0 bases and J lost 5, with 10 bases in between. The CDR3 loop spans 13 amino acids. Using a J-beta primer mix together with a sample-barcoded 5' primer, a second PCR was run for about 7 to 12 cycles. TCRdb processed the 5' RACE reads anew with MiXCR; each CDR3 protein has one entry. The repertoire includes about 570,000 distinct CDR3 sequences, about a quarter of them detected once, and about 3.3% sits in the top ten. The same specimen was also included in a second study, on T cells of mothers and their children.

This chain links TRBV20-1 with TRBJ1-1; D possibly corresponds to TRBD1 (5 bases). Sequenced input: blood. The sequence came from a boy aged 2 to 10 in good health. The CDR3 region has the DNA TGCAGTGCTAGAGATGCAGGGTATACTGAAGCTTTCTTT. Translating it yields CSARDAGYTEAFF.